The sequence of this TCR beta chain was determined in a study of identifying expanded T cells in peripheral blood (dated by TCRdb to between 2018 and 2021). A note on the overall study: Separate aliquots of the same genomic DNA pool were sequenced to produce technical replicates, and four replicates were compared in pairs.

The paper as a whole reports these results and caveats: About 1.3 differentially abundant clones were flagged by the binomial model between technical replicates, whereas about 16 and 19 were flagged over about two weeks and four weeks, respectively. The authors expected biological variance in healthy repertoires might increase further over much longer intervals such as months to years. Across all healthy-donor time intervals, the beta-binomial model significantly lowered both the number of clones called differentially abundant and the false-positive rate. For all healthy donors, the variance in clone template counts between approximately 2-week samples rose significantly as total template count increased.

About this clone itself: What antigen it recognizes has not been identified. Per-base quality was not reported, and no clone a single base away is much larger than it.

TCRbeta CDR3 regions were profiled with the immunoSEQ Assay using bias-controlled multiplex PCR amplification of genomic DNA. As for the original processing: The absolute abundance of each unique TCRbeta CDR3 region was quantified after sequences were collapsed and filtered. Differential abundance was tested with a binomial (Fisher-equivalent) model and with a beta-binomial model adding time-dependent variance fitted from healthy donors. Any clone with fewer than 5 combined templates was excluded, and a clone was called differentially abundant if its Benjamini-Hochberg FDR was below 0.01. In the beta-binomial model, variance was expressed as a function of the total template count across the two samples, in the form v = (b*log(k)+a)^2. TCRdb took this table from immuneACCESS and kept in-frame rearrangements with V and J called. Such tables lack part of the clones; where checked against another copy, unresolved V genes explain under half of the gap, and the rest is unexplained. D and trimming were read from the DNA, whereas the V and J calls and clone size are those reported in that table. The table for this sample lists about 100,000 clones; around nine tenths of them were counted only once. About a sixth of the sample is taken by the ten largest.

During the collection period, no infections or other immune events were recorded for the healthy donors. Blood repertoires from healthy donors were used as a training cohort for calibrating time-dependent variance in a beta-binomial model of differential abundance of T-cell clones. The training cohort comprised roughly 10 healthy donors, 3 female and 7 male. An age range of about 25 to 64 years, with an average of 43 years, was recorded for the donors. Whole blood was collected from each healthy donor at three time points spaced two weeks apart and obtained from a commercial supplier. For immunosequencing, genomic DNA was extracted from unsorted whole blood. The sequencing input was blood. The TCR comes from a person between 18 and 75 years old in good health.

The DNA is TGCGCCAGCAGCTCCACGAGAGGGGAGACCCAGTACTTC. The resulting protein is CASSSTRGETQYF. The chain is assembled from TRBV4-1 and TRBJ2-5; matching of 5 bases hints at TRBD2 as the D gene. From its cysteine to its phenylalanine, the CDR3 spans 13 amino acids. Only the CDR3 DNA stays, 39 bases, in frame from base 1. The V end loses 5 bases and the J end loses 5 bases, and a stretch of 12 bases separates them. Reading the germline V gene gives CDR1 MGHRA and CDR2 YSYEKL.